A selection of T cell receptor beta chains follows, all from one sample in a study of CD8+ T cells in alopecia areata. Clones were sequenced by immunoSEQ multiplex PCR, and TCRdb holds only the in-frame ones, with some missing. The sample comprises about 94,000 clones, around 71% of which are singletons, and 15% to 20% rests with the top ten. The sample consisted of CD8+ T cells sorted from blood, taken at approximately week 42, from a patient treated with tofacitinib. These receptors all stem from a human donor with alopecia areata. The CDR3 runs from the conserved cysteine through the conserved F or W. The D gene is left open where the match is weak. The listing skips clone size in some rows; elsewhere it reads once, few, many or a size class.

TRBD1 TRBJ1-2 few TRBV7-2 CASSLAARGYYGYTF TGTGCCAGCAGCTTAGCCGCCAGGGGGTACTATGGCTACACCTTC
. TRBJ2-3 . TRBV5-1 CASSPAHGLTSTDTQYF TGCGCCAGCAGCCCGGCCCATGGGCTTACTAGCACAGATACGCAGTATTTT
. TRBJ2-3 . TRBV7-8 CASSSSSTDTQYF TGTGCCAGCAGCTCGAGTAGCACAGATACGCAGTATTTT
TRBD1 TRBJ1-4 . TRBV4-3 CASSQSGTGAVNEKLFF TGCGCCAGCAGCCAATCCGGGACAGGGGCCGTTAATGAAAAACTGTTTTTT
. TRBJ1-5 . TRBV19 CASSMIVAGDQPQHF TGTGCCAGTAGTATGATTGTGGCAGGGGATCAGCCCCAGCATTTT
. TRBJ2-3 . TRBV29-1 CSAYAGEPDTQYF TGCAGCGCCTACGCAGGGGAACCAGATACGCAGTATTTT
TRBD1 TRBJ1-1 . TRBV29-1 CSVPRTGEDGTEAFF TGCAGCGTACCGAGGACAGGGGAAGATGGAACTGAAGCTTTCTTT
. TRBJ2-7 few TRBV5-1 CASSPAAGTYEQYF TGCGCCAGCAGCCCCGCGGCGGGGACCTACGAGCAGTACTTC
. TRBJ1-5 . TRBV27 CASSSMSYSNQPQHF TGTGCCAGCAGTTCGATGAGCTATAGCAATCAGCCCCAGCATTTT
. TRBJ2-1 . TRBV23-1 CASSQPGRFAYNEQFF TGCGCCAGCAGTCAACCTGGGCGGTTCGCCTACAATGAGCAGTTCTTC
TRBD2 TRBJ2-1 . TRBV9 CASSTAGGVKNEQFF TGTGCCAGCAGCACAGCGGGGGGTGTTAAAAATGAGCAGTTCTTC
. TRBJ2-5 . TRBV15 CATSGGSSGETQYF TGTGCCACCAGCGGAGGGAGTTCTGGAGAGACCCAGTACTTC
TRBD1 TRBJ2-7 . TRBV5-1 CASSSPGQSYEQYF TGCGCCAGCAGCTCTCCGGGACAGAGCTACGAGCAGTACTTC
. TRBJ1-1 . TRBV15 CATSRDFGGAGQTEAFF TGTGCCACCAGCAGAGATTTTGGGGGCGCGGGGCAGACTGAAGCTTTCTTT
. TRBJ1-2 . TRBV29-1 CSVPSGGARGYTF TGCAGCGTTCCGTCCGGGGGCGCCCGGGGCTACACCTTC
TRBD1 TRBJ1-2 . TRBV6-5 CASSYSPGGDYGYTF TGTGCCAGCAGTTACTCGCCAGGGGGGGACTATGGCTACACCTTC
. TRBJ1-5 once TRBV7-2 CASSPQSSVNNQPQHF TGTGCCAGCAGCCCCCAGAGTTCGGTAAACAATCAGCCCCAGCATTTT
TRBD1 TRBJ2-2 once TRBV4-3 CASSQDRGGNTGELFF TGCGCCAGCAGCCAAGATCGAGGGGGCAACACCGGGGAGCTGTTTTTT
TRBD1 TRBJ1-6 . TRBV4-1 CASSQLGTENSPLHF TGCGCCAGCAGCCAACTGGGGACAGAAAATTCACCCCTCCACTTT